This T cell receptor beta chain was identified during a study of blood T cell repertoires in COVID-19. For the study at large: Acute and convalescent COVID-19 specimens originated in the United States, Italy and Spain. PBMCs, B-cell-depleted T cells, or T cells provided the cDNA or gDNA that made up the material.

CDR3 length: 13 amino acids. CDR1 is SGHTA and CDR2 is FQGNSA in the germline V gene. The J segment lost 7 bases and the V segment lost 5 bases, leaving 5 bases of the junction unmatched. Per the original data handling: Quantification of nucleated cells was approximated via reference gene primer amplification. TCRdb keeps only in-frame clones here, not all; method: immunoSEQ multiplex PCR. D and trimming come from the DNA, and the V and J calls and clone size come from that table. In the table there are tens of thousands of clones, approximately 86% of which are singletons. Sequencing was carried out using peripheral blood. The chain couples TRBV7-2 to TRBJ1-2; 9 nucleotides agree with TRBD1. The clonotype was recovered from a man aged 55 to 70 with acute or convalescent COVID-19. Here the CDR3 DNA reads TGTGCCAGCAGCCCCGGGACAGGGCGTGGCTACACCTTC. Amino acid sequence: CASSPGTGRGYTF. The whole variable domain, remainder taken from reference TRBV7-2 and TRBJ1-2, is GAGVSQSPSNKVTEKGKDVELRCDPISGHTALYWYRQSLGQGLEFLIYFQGNSAPDKSGLPSDRFSAERTGGSVSTLTIQRTQQEDSAVYLCASSPGTGRGYTFGSGTRLTVV.